What follows is one TCR beta chain and its context. Its antigen target is currently unknown. There are no base qualities to consult, and no much larger clone falls within one base. The germline V gene provides CDR1 SGHTA and CDR2 FQGNSA. The junction shows trimming of 4 bases on V and 12 bases on J, plus 13 bases between the germline ends. The cysteine opens and the phenylalanine closes a CDR3 of 12 amino acids. The kept DNA is CDR3 alone, 36 bases in frame from the first base. The receptor library was made with the immunoSEQ multiplex PCR assay. A mixture of 60 forward primers for TCR Vbeta segments and 13 reverse primers for TCR Jbeta segments was used in the multiplex PCR. The CDR3 region of rearranged TCR beta genes was amplified from genomic DNA by a multiplex PCR assay. The amplified TCR beta libraries were sequenced on the Illumina HiSeq System as 87-base-pair reads. Turning to the authors' computational methods: In a later analysis, tens of millions of unique TCR beta chains were counted across the 500 to 850 repertoires, and approximately 11 million of these chains were shared by at least two donors. A nearest-neighbor algorithm error-corrected the raw reads and collapsed the reads into unique sequences, merging closely related sequences to remove PCR and sequencing errors. V, D and J gene segments were assigned by aligning CDR3 sequences to IMGT reference sequences. For a sequence to be retained, a match of at least six nucleotides was required to both a V gene segment and a J gene segment. Rearrangements were classified as productive when the CDR3 lacked stop codons and remained in frame with V and J, and all other rearrangements were classified as non-productive. Following IMGT convention, CDR3 was defined as the stretch from the second conserved V-encoded cysteine to the conserved J-encoded phenylalanine. Sequences without an unambiguous match to a single V gene segment were excluded from the earlier analysis of 450 to 650 of the donors. In an earlier analysis of almost 600 of the donors, a V segment was called functional when productive rearrangements were above 56.7%, and segregating when the standard deviation between donors exceeded 5%. A statistical classification framework was built to diagnose cytomegalovirus status from the catalog of TCR beta chain sequences. In a later analysis, TCR nucleotide sequences were compared against IMGT/GENE-DB human TR gene sequences so that V and J genes could be assigned. A later analysis assigned CDR3 sequences and most-parsimonious VDJ recombination scenarios with the TCRdist pipeline. In a later analysis, each TCR beta chain was defined by its CDR3 amino acid sequence together with its V-gene family, and reads without a unique V-gene family were excluded. To address suspected cross-contamination and a sequencing artifact, a later analysis removed a few hundred highly shared, low-generation-probability nucleotide sequences. In a later analysis, a clonal expansion index was calculated for each public chain from normalized within-repertoire ranks of inferred template counts. In a later analysis, generation probabilities were computed with a VDJ recombination model fitted to out-of-frame rearrangements, and the resulting probabilities were checked against IGoR. Hypergeometric tests were used in a later analysis to score TCR-TCR, TCR-HLA and TCR-CMV co-occurrence, with a repertoire-size bias correction applied to the TCR pairs. A later analysis estimated false discovery rates by permuting HLA or CMV assignments 20 times. In a later analysis, co-occurring TCRs were grouped using DBSCAN, with TCRdist sequence similarity added in when clustering inside HLA-allele-positive subsets. Repertoires with fewer than 30,000 or more than 120,000 public chains, plus five repertoires with anomalous nucleotide sharing, were excluded from co-occurrence clustering. The immuneACCESS repertoire file appears here via TCRdb, limited to in-frame rearrangements. These files lack a portion of the clones; in checked studies, under half of the deficit traces to unresolved V genes, and the cause of the others is not known. That table furnishes V, J and clone size, whereas the DNA furnished D and trimming. This sample has around 210,000 clones in its table, and about 85% of those were observed once. The ten largest make up approximately 0.39% of the sample.

This sample stems from a study of cytomegalovirus exposure and HLA in healthy donors (dated by TCRdb to 2017 to 2019). With regard to the full study: In an earlier analysis of 550 to 750 of the donors, about 270 Gb of sequence data and 100 million or so unique TCR beta sequences from about 179 million T cells were reported. An earlier analysis of approximately 640 of the donors applied high-throughput TCR beta sequencing to assess whether each TCR beta V gene segment acted as functional or pseudogenic. A later analysis re-examined previously published TCR beta repertoires from more than 650 donors and added high-resolution HLA genotyping to investigate patterns of TCR occurrence. HLA typing included class I and class II loci at four-digit resolution. Alongside the repertoire data, information on donor age, sex, ethnicity and CMV serostatus was compiled. Besides the first cohort of some 670 subjects, a separate validation cohort made up of 90 to 150 different subjects was used. Across 300 to 500 genotyped donors of the cohort, an average of about 240,000 unique TCR beta nucleotide sequences per donor were sequenced, and around 20% of those sequences were non-productive. Typing coverage varied by locus: about 620-640 donors for A, B, C, DRB1 and DQB1; roughly 560 for DQA1; more than 600 for DPA1; around 490 for DPB1. Of the 398 genotyped donors, 65% to 90% were placed in the genetic ancestry cluster associated with self-reported Caucasian donors. The study was designed to test whether signatures of past pathogen exposure could be identified by cataloging public T cell receptors. Every repertoire in the discovery cohort had been generated on one and the same sequencing platform. Using immunosequencing, the study profiled T cell repertoires from roughly 650 subjects and related those repertoires to cytomegalovirus serostatus. Roughly 300 gigabases of sequencing data and 70 million to 85 million unique TCR sequences were included in an early release covering 500 to 750 HLA-typed donors. Rather than drawing on any new phenotypic data, the later analysis identified candidate immune exposures from TCR beta sequences and the way those sequences occurred across donors. The study combined high-throughput TCR immunosequencing, statistical association of individual TCRs with disease status, and machine learning to predict cytomegalovirus infection status. About five DR-DQ haplotypes were handled as single units for association and clustering because linkage in the cohort was strong. In a later genetic analysis, genome-wide SNP genotypes for about three fifths of the roughly 670 donors were used, and that subset was treated as a discovery cohort. Results and caveats for the whole study, not just this receptor: At a false discovery rate of 0.05, a later analysis linked 15,000 to 20,000 TCR beta sequences to specific HLA alleles. Because HLA typing was unavailable for some donors at each locus, only the typed subset was used in association tests. V-gene and J-gene trimming of TCR beta chains was associated with a missense DCLRE1C variant in a later genetic analysis, and the association was replicated in an independent cohort. A later analysis found that HLA-associated TCR beta chains were more clonally expanded and had lower generation probabilities than equally common non-associated chains. According to a later analysis, most CMV-associated TCR beta chains appeared to be HLA-restricted, and the HLA associations seemed to be driven largely by CMV exposure. A later genetic analysis reported fewer N-insertions in productive TCRs among donors in an Asian-associated ancestry cluster than the approximately 670-donor mean. A few of the identified cytomegalovirus-associated TCR beta chains were confirmed in vitro to be specific for cytomegalovirus antigens. Across donors, most TCR sequences were observed very rarely, whereas some public TCRs were present in many individuals. Broadly in line with IMGT annotations, most TCR beta V segments showed up in productive rearrangements about 87% or about 30% of the time in an earlier analysis of several hundred of the donors. Over 15 rarely observed V segments, including chromosome 9 orphons, were excluded from the earlier analysis of a few hundred of the donors because counts were too low. Presence/absence analyses assumed roughly uniform sequencing depth across donors, an assumption that may not hold. When HLA alleles, especially DR and DQ, strongly co-occurred, attributing TCR associations to individual alleles was difficult. The classifier was reported to diagnose cytomegalovirus status with high specificity and sensitivity in both the original cohort and the validation cohort. Some IMGT-functional V segments, including TRBV6-2 and TRBV6-3, could not be told apart with the 87-base-pair reads, so those segments were excluded. For the cohort, immune exposure information was limited to CMV serostatus. It was suggested by the authors that the approach could potentially be generalized to other disease states and immunological phenotypes. The sequencing pipeline was judged likely to have produced a cluster of highly shared sequence variants as a technical artifact. Correlated functional status among segregating V segments might reflect linkage disequilibrium, but an unknown experimental factor could not be ruled out. According to a later analysis, TCR association rates differed among HLA loci, with DRB1 alleles showing the most associated TCRs and HLA-C alleles showing the fewest. The study listed 164 TCR beta chains as associated with cytomegalovirus. In this cohort, only TCR beta chains were sequenced, and detectable features were limited by the absence of alpha or paired-chain data. In a later analysis, several top co-occurrence clusters were reported to appear linked to parvovirus B19, influenza, CMV and Epstein-Barr virus. A further reported finding was that TCR beta sequences accurately predicted the HLA-A and HLA-B alleles for most subjects in the first cohort.

The cohort comprised several hundred healthy bone marrow donors. All cohort members were sampled while nominally healthy, although unrecorded immune exposures were likely present. The donor tested CMV seropositive, placing the donor among the roughly 270 seropositive members of the cohort. A peripheral blood sample was provided by each donor, and peripheral blood mononuclear cells were used for TCR beta sequencing. Genomic DNA extraction from the blood cell samples was performed with the Qiagen DNeasy Blood Extraction Kit. This chain is built from TRBV7-2 and TRBJ2-1; tentative D gene TRBD1, with 5 bases matching. Input material: PBMCs. This clonotype was obtained from a male donor in good health and CMV-seropositive. The CDR3 region reads CASSSRGSRQFF. The sequenced DNA: TGTGCCAGCAGCTCAAGGGGATCCAGGCAGTTCTTC.